This T cell receptor beta chain was captured in a study of blood T cells in healthy people across ages. Points on this clonotype: The antigen remains undetermined.

V was clipped by 6 bases and J by 5 bases, with 11 bases between them. The CDR3 is 14 residues long. Germline CDR1 MNHEY, CDR2 SVGEGT. Study-wide results and caveats: Long-lived donors exceeded aged donors in naive CD4+ cells and diversity. Observed TCR beta diversity per million T cells went down as age went up. This fall followed a roughly linear course with age.

Using a J-beta primer mix together with a sample-barcoded 5' primer, a second PCR was run for about 6 to 12 cycles. TCRdb redid the calling of the 5' RACE reads with MiXCR, one entry per CDR3 protein. This table holds 1.5 million to 2 million distinct CDR3 sequences, around 36% found once. The sequencing sample was made of blood. This sequence joins TRBV6-2 or TRBV6-3 and TRBJ1-6; no clear D gene. This clonotype was obtained from a woman in her thirties in good health. In nucleotides, the CDR3 is TGTGCCAGCAGCTACGGGTCAAATAATTCACCCCTCCACTTT. It encodes CASSYGSNNSPLHF.